These 26 T cell receptor beta chains originate from one sample sequenced in a study of a mutant IDH1 vaccine in newly diagnosed glioma. Time point reported: baseline, week 1 (first vaccination visit). The treatment: pre-vaccination baseline after standard-of-care therapy. Profiled with immunoSEQ multiplex PCR; TCRdb holds only in-frame clones, not every one. Here the sample spans some 95,000 clones, 80% being singletons. The source was PBMCs, collected from a glioma patient treated with radiotherapy, temozolomide or both. Receptors were obtained from a man aged 35 to 55 with glioma.

For the CDR3, the DNA is TGTGCCAGCAGTGCCCTCTCGCGGGGGGCCCAAGATACGCAGTATTTT. Its protein product is CASSALSRGAQDTQYF. The chain couples TRBV6-1 to TRBJ2-3, with TRBD2 matching 8 bases. V was clipped by 4 bases and J by 5 bases; unmatched bases: 11. The CDR3 has 16 residues. The germline gives CDR1 MNHNS, CDR2 SASEGT.

The chain joins TRBV7-2 to TRBJ1-5, with TRBD1 identical over 7 bases. Losses at the gene ends were 6 bases for V and 6 bases for J; bases not matched to a gene: 8. CDR1 SGHTA and CDR2 FQGNSA come from the germline V gene. This CDR3 is 14 amino acids long. The CDR3 DNA sequence: TGTGCCAGCAGGAGGGGGCACGGAGGTCAGCCCCAGCATTTT. Residues: CASRRGHGGQPQHF. The variable domain in full, completed from reference TRBV7-2 and TRBJ1-5, reads GAGVSQSPSNKVTEKGKDVELRCDPISGHTALYWYRQSLGQGLEFLIYFQGNSAPDKSGLPSDRFSAERTGGSVSTLTIQRTQQEDSAVYLCASRRGHGGQPQHFGDGTRLSIL.

The chain uses TRBV14 and TRBJ1-2; D perhaps matches TRBD1 (5 bases). This CDR3 region has 14 residues. With 5 bases removed from V and 3 bases from J, the gap between germline ends came to 13 bases. The germline gives CDR1 SGHDN, CDR2 FVKESK. In nucleotides, the CDR3 is TGTGCCAGCAGCAAACGGGACGGCCACTATGGCTACACCTTC. This gives the protein CASSKRDGHYGYTF.

This clone was detected only a few times. The rearrangement uses TRBV6-6 and TRBJ2-2; TRBD1 agrees at 9 bases. The V and J ends lost 5 bases and 4 bases, in that order; junction bases with no gene match: 5. This CDR3 contains 15 residues. Germline CDR1 MNHNY, CDR2 SVGAGI (reference sequence). The CDR3 loop reads CASSTRDRVTGELFF. As DNA, the CDR3 is TGTGCCAGCAGTACCCGGGACAGGGTCACCGGGGAGCTGTTTTTT.

This chain uses TRBV13 with TRBJ2-1, with TRBD2 matching over 8 bases. Unmatched junction bases numbered 10, after V lost 5 bases and J lost 7 bases. From germline, CDR1 is PRHDT and CDR2 FYEKMQ (reference sequence). The CDR3 sequence is 15 residues long. In DNA, the CDR3 is TGTGCCAGCAGCCTCGCACGGACTAGCTCGAATGAGCAGTTCTTC. Its translation: CASSLARTSSNEQFF. Full variable domain (rest looked up from reference TRBV13 and TRBJ2-1): AAGVIQSPRHLIKEKRETATLKCYPIPRHDTVYWYQQGPGQDPQFLISFYEKMQSDKGSIPDRFSAQQFSDYHSELNMSSLELGDSALYFCASSLARTSSNEQFFGPGTRLTVL.

J is TRBJ2-3 and V is TRBV5-5; TRBD1 might be the D (5 bases). The CDR3 contains 16 residues. CDR1 and CDR2 from the germline V gene are SGHKS and YYEKEE (reference sequence). Trimming shortened V by 0 bases and J by 5 bases, and 16 bases separated the two germline ends. The CDR3 is CASSLDSGRVGDTQYF. Written as DNA, the CDR3 is TGTGCCAGCAGCTTGGACTCGGGCAGGGTAGGAGATACGCAGTATTTT.

This clone was picked up a small number of times. V and J are TRBV9 and TRBJ1-5; no definite D call. The ends were cut back, 0 bases at V and 2 bases at J, with 6 bases in the middle. Germline V lookup: CDR1 SGDLS, CDR2 YYNGEE. The CDR3 is 14 amino acids. The CDR3, as DNA: TGTGCCAGCAGCGTAGCTACGGGCAATCAGCCCCAGCATTTT. It specifies CASSVATGNQPQHF.

The V gene is TRBV5-4, the J gene TRBJ2-3; D might be TRBD2 (6 bases). The germline CDR1 and CDR2 sequences are SGHNT and YYREEE (reference sequence). Trimming removed 4 bases from V and 0 bases from J, with 12 bases in between. The CDR3 contains 15 residues. The CDR3 coding sequence is TGTGCCAGCAGCGTACTAGCCTCTAGCACAGATACGCAGTATTTT. It codes for CASSVLASSTDTQYF.

The chain combines TRBV7-2 with TRBJ2-1; D is perhaps TRBD1 (6 bases). CDR1 and CDR2 from the germline V gene are SGHTA and FQGNSA. The V end lost 1 base, the J end lost 5 bases, and 12 bases lay between the germline ends. CDR3 length: 15 residues. The chain's CDR3 is CASSLGGPGDNEQFF. In nucleotides, the CDR3 is TGTGCCAGCAGCTTAGGGGGACCAGGGGACAATGAGCAGTTCTTC.

The chain combines TRBV6-6 with TRBJ1-2; 7 bases agree with TRBD1. V was pared by 7 bases and J by 3 bases, with 8 bases of the junction left unmatched. The CDR3 runs 14 residues. Per the germline V gene, CDR1 is MNHNY and CDR2 is SVGAGI (reference sequence). CDR3 sequence reads: CASKPDRADYGYTF. CDR3 DNA: TGTGCCAGCAAACCCGACAGGGCAGACTATGGCTACACCTTC.

This sequence joins TRBV28 and TRBJ2-5, with D possibly being TRBD2 (5 bases). CDR3 size: 12 residues. CDR1 is MDHEN, CDR2 SYDVKM, per germline. Trimming left V 4 bases short and J 4 bases short, with 7 bases between. DNA of the CDR3: TGTGCCAGCAGTTCCGGGGTAGAGACCCAGTACTTC. Translation: CASSSGVETQYF.

The sample holds one count of this clone. The chain has TRBV5-1 and TRBJ1-4, with D maybe TRBD1 (5 bases). The CDR3 is 15 residues long. In germline, CDR1 is SGHRS, CDR2 YFSETQ. Trimming took off 0 bases at V and 8 bases at J, with 14 bases between the two ends. CDR3 coding DNA: TGCGCCAGCAGCTTGGAAGGGGATCCGGGGGAAAAACTGTTTTTT. The encoded protein is CASSLEGDPGEKLFF.

The V gene is TRBV5-1, the J gene TRBJ2-2, with 10 bases that match TRBD2. The ends lost 3 bases at V and 0 bases at J; junction bases unmatched: 8. The germline CDR1 and CDR2 sequences are SGHRS and YFSETQ. The CDR3 is made up of 18 amino acids. The CDR3 region is CASSSGLAGAPNTGELFF. Here the CDR3 DNA reads TGCGCCAGCAGCTCGGGTCTAGCGGGAGCTCCGAACACCGGGGAGCTGTTTTTT. The full variable domain, rest sourced from reference TRBV5-1 and TRBJ2-2, is KAGVTQTPRYLIKTRGQQVTLSCSPISGHRSVSWYQQTPGQGLQFLFEYFSETQRNKGNFPGRFSGRQFSNSRSEMNVSTLELGDSALYLCASSSGLAGAPNTGELFFGEGSRLTVL.

The rearrangement joins TRBV25-1 to TRBJ2-7; 7 bases line up with TRBD1. The CDR3 totals 13 residues. Germline V gives CDR1 MGHDK, CDR2 SYGVNS. With 11 bases clipped from V and 9 bases from J, the junction kept 16 bases outside the gene matches. The CDR3 nucleotides are TGTGCCTCCTCCAGGGGGACCGATTCGGGGCAGTACTTC. This translates into CASSRGTDSGQYF.

The V and J genes are TRBV6-1 and TRBJ2-7, with TRBD1 matching 9 bases. After removal of 2 bases from V and 3 bases from J, the junction contained 8 bases not matched to a gene. There are 16 residues in the CDR3. In germline, CDR1 is MNHNS, CDR2 SASEGT. This chain's CDR3 is CASSERGGQGFYEQYF. The CDR3 region has the DNA TGTGCCAGCAGTGAACGGGGAGGACAGGGGTTCTACGAGCAGTACTTC.

This chain joins TRBV6-6 and TRBJ2-7, with 8 positions matching TRBD2. The CDR3 has 15 residues. CDR1 is MNHNY, CDR2 SVGAGI, per germline (reference sequence). The ends lost 4 bases at V and 6 bases at J; junction bases unmatched: 11. The CDR3 sequence is CASSSVSGIPLEQYF. The CDR3 DNA reads TGTGCCAGCAGTTCCGTTAGCGGGATCCCCCTCGAGCAGTACTTC.

This rearrangement joins TRBV27 to TRBJ1-6; no definite D call. V shed 2 bases and J shed 11 bases, with 7 bases lying between them. The CDR3 runs 12 residues. Germline V gene lookup returns CDR1 MNHEY and CDR2 SMNVEV (reference sequence). Written as DNA, the CDR3 is TGTGCCAGCAGTTTACTCCGCGCACCCCTCCACTTT. It specifies CASSLLRAPLHF.

V and J are TRBV19 and TRBJ1-3; D is unresolved. Trimming took 3 bases from V and 5 from J, leaving 17 bases between them. The germline gives CDR1 LNHDA, CDR2 SQIVND (reference sequence). This CDR3 region has 16 residues. CDR3 region: CASSMEARKTRNTIYF. CDR3 coding DNA: TGTGCCAGTAGTATGGAAGCTCGTAAGACTCGAAACACCATATATTTT.

The chain joins TRBV15 to TRBJ2-1; tentatively, D is TRBD1 or TRBD2 (5 bases each). CDR1 and CDR2 from the germline V gene are LNHNV and YYDKDF (reference sequence). CDR3 length equals 14 residues. V lost 3 bases, J lost 6 bases, and 12 bases lay in between. CDR3 amino acids: CATSRRGVVNEQFF. Here the CDR3 DNA reads TGTGCCACCAGCAGGAGGGGAGTAGTCAATGAGCAGTTCTTC.

This sequence joins TRBV6-4 and TRBJ1-6; D unresolved. Germline CDR1 is MRHNA and CDR2 is SNTAGT. The CDR3 is 15 amino acids. Trimming cost V 6 bases and J 9 bases, with 18 bases left between them. The CDR3 protein is CASRGRHKVLSPLHF. DNA for the CDR3: TGTGCCAGCAGGGGGAGACATAAGGTTCTTTCACCCCTCCACTTT.

This CDR3 reads CASSPLRLGTGGISYEQYF. DNA for the CDR3: TGTGCCAGCTCACCACTACGGCTAGGGACAGGGGGTATTTCCTACGAGCAGTACTTC. The genes are TRBV18 and TRBJ2-7; TRBD1 matches 11 bases. Germline lookup yields CDR1 KGHSH and CDR2 LQKENI. J lost 1 base, V lost 1 base, and 12 bases had no gene match. This CDR3 region has 19 residues.

This sequence joins TRBV18 and TRBJ1-1, with D hard to call. Trimming removed 3 bases at V and 0 bases at J, with 11 bases between. Germline values: CDR1 KGHSH, CDR2 LQKENI. The CDR3 is made up of 15 amino acids. The CDR3 spells CASSPGRPMNTEAFF. CDR3 nucleotides: TGTGCCAGCTCACCTGGGAGACCCATGAACACTGAAGCTTTCTTT.

The V and J genes are TRBV5-6 and TRBJ2-3, with D possibly being TRBD1 (5 bases). CDR1 SGHDT and CDR2 YYEEEE come from the germline V gene. Trimming left V 4 bases short and J 0 bases short, with 12 bases between. The CDR3 covers 15 residues. In nucleotides, the CDR3 is TGTGCCAGCAGCAGGACGGACACTAGCACAGATACGCAGTATTTT. This codes for CASSRTDTSTDTQYF. Based on the CDR3 plus reference TRBV5-6 and TRBJ2-3, the full variable domain is DAGVTQSPTHLIKTRGQQVTLRCSPKSGHDTVSWYQQALGQGPQFIFQYYEEEERQRGNFPDRFSGHQFPNYSSELNVNALLLGDSALYLCASSRTDTSTDTQYFGPGTRLTVL.

The chain recombines TRBV7-2 with TRBJ2-5; perhaps TRBD2 as D (5 bases). CDR1 is SGHTA, CDR2 FQGNSA, per germline. V gave up 1 base and J gave up 5 bases, with 14 bases separating them. CDR3 length equals 15 residues. DNA of the CDR3: TGTGCCAGCAGCTTAGGGGTGCTAGCTTTGGAGACCCAGTACTTC. This gives the protein CASSLGVLALETQYF.

This chain uses TRBV4-2 with TRBJ2-5; tentative D call: TRBD1 (6 bases). Germline-derived CDR1 and CDR2 are LGHNA and YNFKEQ. CDR3 length equals 16 residues. V shed 4 bases and J shed 4 bases, with 19 bases lying between them. The CDR3 here is CASSRSRDTGLETQYF. For the CDR3, the DNA is TGTGCCAGCAGCCGAAGCCGGGACACGGGGCTAGAGACCCAGTACTTC.

CDR3 in DNA: TGTGCCAGCAGTGGCGGGACAGGCTATGGCTACACCTTC. As protein: CASSGGTGYGYTF. J is TRBJ1-2 and V is TRBV2, with 8 bases identical to TRBD1. With 4 bases clipped from V and 4 bases from J, the junction kept 2 bases outside the gene matches. The CDR3 totals 13 residues. From germline, CDR1 is SNHLY and CDR2 FYNNEI.